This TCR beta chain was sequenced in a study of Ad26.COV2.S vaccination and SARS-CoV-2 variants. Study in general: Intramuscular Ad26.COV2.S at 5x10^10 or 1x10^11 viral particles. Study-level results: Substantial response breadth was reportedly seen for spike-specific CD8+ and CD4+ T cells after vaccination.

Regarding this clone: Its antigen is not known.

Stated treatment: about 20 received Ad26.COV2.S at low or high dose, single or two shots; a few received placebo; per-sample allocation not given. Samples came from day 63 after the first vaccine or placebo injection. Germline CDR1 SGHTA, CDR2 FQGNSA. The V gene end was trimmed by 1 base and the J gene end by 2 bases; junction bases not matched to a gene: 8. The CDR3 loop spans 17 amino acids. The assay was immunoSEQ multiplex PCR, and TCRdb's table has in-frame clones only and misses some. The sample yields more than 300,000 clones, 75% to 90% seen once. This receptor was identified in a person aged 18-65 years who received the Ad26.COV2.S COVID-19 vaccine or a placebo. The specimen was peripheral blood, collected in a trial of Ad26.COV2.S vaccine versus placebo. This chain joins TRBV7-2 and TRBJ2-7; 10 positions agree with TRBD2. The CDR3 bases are TGTGCCAGCAGCTTAGGTAGCGGGGGGCGTTCACCCTACGAGCAGTACTTC. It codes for CASSLGSGGRSPYEQYF.